Presented here are 23 T cell receptor beta chains from one specimen sequenced in a study of T cell changes during pregnancy in multiple sclerosis. Produced via immunoSEQ multiplex PCR; TCRdb's table is partial and in-frame only. The table records some 100,000 clones, around 94% of them present only once. Sequencing was performed on peripheral blood, taken in the second trimester of pregnancy. The receptors were sampled from a female donor with multiple sclerosis, enrolled in a pregnancy study.

V and J are TRBV5-6 and TRBJ1-3, with a weak D call TRBD1 (5 bases). Trimming pared 4 bases from V and 0 bases from J, leaving 14 bases between. The V gene's germline CDR1 is SGHDT and CDR2 YYEEEE. This CDR3 is built from 16 residues. The CDR3 loop reads CASSRRGPLSGNTIYF. In DNA form, the CDR3 reads TGTGCCAGCAGCCGGAGGGGACCTCTCTCTGGAAACACCATATATTTT.

J is TRBJ2-5 and V is TRBV6-6; TRBD2 matches 7 bases. Germline lookup yields CDR1 MNHNY and CDR2 SVGAGI (reference sequence). The CDR3 has 12 residues. With 8 bases clipped from V and 5 bases from J, the junction kept 5 bases outside the gene matches. CDR3 loop: CASGLGGETQYF. The CDR3 DNA follows: TGTGCCAGCGGGTTGGGGGGGGAGACCCAGTACTTC.

This chain connects TRBV28 to TRBJ2-3; the match to TRBD1 covers 7 bases. Germline assignment: CDR1 MDHEN and CDR2 SYDVKM. V was pared by 4 bases and J by 0 bases, with 7 bases of the junction left unmatched. This CDR3 is built from 16 residues. Written as DNA, the CDR3 is TGTGCCAGCAGTTCTTTCCCCAGGGGGAGCACAGATACGCAGTATTTT. Amino acids: CASSSFPRGSTDTQYF.

This sequence joins TRBV7-9 and TRBJ1-4, with 11 bases that match TRBD1. Germline CDR1 is SEHNR and CDR2 is FQNEAQ (reference sequence). V was clipped by 0 bases and J by 3 bases; unmatched bases: 3. This CDR3 comprises 17 residues. The CDR3 nucleotides are TGTGCCAGCAGCTTAGCTGGGACAGGGGGGGCTAATGAAAAACTGTTTTTT. Amino acids: CASSLAGTGGANEKLFF. Based on the CDR3 plus reference TRBV7-9 and TRBJ1-4, the full variable domain is DTGVSQNPRHKITKRGQNVTFRCDPISEHNRLYWYRQTLGQGPEFLTYFQNEAQLEKSRLLSDRFSAERPKGSFSTLEIQRTEQGDSAMYLCASSLAGTGGANEKLFFGSGTQLSVL.

The rearrangement joins TRBV5-1 to TRBJ1-1, with 9 bases aligning to TRBD1. This CDR3 has 15 amino acids. The junction had 6 bases not matched to a gene; V was cut back by 0 bases and J by 6 bases. Germline CDR1 is SGHRS and CDR2 is YFSETQ. The CDR3 bases are TGCGCCAGCAGCTTGGGGACAGGGGATGGTGCTGAAGCTTTCTTT. This codes for CASSLGTGDGAEAFF.

This clone was observed once. The chain employs TRBV10-3 and TRBJ2-1; possible D gene TRBD1, 6 bases. The CDR3 has 10 amino acids. Germline CDR1 reads ENHRY; CDR2 reads SYGVKD. Trimming left V 5 bases short and J 15 bases short, with 11 bases between. The CDR3 bases are TGTGCCATCAGTACAGGGATCCCGTTCTTC. It specifies CAISTGIPFF.

This clone was counted only a few times. This sequence joins TRBV7-9 and TRBJ2-2; D ambiguous. The CDR3 runs 12 residues. Between the trimmed V and J ends, which lost 1 base and 6 bases, there was a span of 3 bases. Germline V lookup: CDR1 SEHNR, CDR2 FQNEAQ (reference sequence). This chain's CDR3 is CASSLGPGELFF. Here the CDR3 DNA reads TGTGCCAGCAGCTTAGGGCCCGGGGAGCTGTTTTTT.

CDR3 region: CATSRRGGSRLDRYYNEQFF. The CDR3 bases are TGTGCCACCAGCAGGAGGGGCGGGAGCCGACTAGACCGTTACTACAATGAGCAGTTCTTC. This chain uses TRBV15 with TRBJ2-1, with 7 bases that match TRBD2. CDR3 size: 20 residues. Germline CDR1 LNHNV, CDR2 YYDKDF (reference sequence). J gave up 3 bases and V 3 bases, and 20 bases lay outside the gene matches.

The CDR3 coding sequence is TGTGCCAGCAGCTTGGCGGCCCCGGGACAGGGTGGTTCGGAGTACGAGCAGTACTTC. Translating gives CASSLAAPGQGGSEYEQYF. The chain links TRBV5-4 to TRBJ2-7, with TRBD1 matching 9 bases. The CDR3 extends over 19 amino acids. Germline lookup yields CDR1 SGHNT and CDR2 YYREEE (reference sequence). Losses at the gene ends were 0 bases for V and 4 bases for J; bases not matched to a gene: 17.

The chain links TRBV9 to TRBJ1-1; 8 positions agree with TRBD1. Germline V gene sequence: CDR1 SGDLS, CDR2 YYNGEE. V shed 6 bases, J shed 4 bases, and the junction held 8 bases outside the gene matches. The CDR3 loop spans 14 amino acids. The CDR3: CASTPTGAPTEAFF. The CDR3 region has the DNA TGTGCCAGCACCCCGACAGGGGCCCCCACTGAAGCTTTCTTT.

This clone has only one observation. This rearrangement joins TRBV6-5 to TRBJ1-2, with D possibly TRBD1 on 5 matching bases. The CDR3 extends over 14 amino acids. Between the trimmed V and J ends, which lost 4 bases and 7 bases, there was a span of 16 bases. Germline CDR1 and CDR2: MNHEY and SVGAGI. The CDR3 sequence is CASSFAGGPSGYTF. CDR3 sequence (DNA): TGTGCCAGCAGTTTCGCGGGGGGTCCCTCTGGCTACACCTTC.

The rearrangement joins TRBV13 to TRBJ2-3; tentatively, D is TRBD2 (6 bases). V was clipped by 5 bases and J by 7 bases, with 13 bases between them. CDR1 is PRHDT and CDR2 is FYEKMQ in the germline V gene (reference sequence). This CDR3 spans 13 amino acids. The DNA of the CDR3 is TGTGCCAGCAGCAAAAAGGGGACTCATACGCAGTATTTT. Protein product: CASSKKGTHTQYF.

This clone has only one observation. The rearrangement links TRBV2 to TRBJ1-1; 7 nucleotides line up with TRBD1. Per the germline V gene, CDR1 is SNHLY and CDR2 is FYNNEI. V lost 7 bases to trimming and J lost 4 bases; unmatched junction nucleotides: 6. This CDR3 contains 13 residues. CDR3 protein: CASIKTGFTEAFF. The CDR3 bases are TGTGCCAGCATTAAGACAGGGTTCACTGAAGCTTTCTTT.

V usage is TRBV7-2 and J usage is TRBJ1-2; D gene uncertain. Trimming shortened V by 2 bases and J by 0 bases, and 13 bases separated the two germline ends. The germline V gene has CDR1 SGHTA and CDR2 FQGNSA. This CDR3 is 16 amino acids long. The CDR3 coding sequence is TGTGCCAGCAGCTTACTTCGATCGGGTTCTAACTATGGCTACACCTTC. It encodes CASSLLRSGSNYGYTF.

The chain uses TRBV11-2 and TRBJ2-3; 9 bases agree with TRBD2. V gave up 5 bases and J gave up 7 bases; unmatched junction bases: 7. The CDR3 runs to 14 residues. Germline V gene sequence: CDR1 SGHAT, CDR2 FQNNGV. The CDR3 region has the DNA TGTGCCAGCAGCCTGGCTAGCGGGGCTCATACGCAGTATTTT. Encoded protein: CASSLASGAHTQYF.

The chain is built from TRBV9 and TRBJ1-3; D possibly corresponds to TRBD1 (6 bases). Germline V gene data show CDR1 as SGDLS and CDR2 as YYNGEE. The CDR3 extends over 15 amino acids. V was clipped by 2 bases and J by 2 bases, with 11 bases between them. CDR3 protein: CASSVRSGAGNTIYF. The DNA for the CDR3 is TGTGCCAGCAGCGTCCGATCAGGGGCTGGAAACACCATATATTTT.

The chain combines TRBV28 with TRBJ1-2, with no clear D. CDR3 size: 12 residues. The V gene's germline CDR1 is MDHEN and CDR2 SYDVKM. Trimming removed 5 bases at V and 6 bases at J, with 10 bases between. For the CDR3, the DNA is TGTGCCAGCAGTCCTAGTGTTGATGGCTACACCTTC. It translates to CASSPSVDGYTF.

The chain links TRBV7-2 to TRBJ2-7, with 7 bases that match TRBD2. Germline values: CDR1 SGHTA, CDR2 FQGNSA. Unmatched junction bases numbered 10, after V lost 8 bases and J lost 0 bases. This CDR3 region has 15 residues. CDR3 sequence: CASSWGGLYSYEQYF. In DNA form, the CDR3 reads TGTGCCAGCTCATGGGGGGGACTCTACTCCTACGAGCAGTACTTC.

The genes are TRBV19 and TRBJ2-5; maybe TRBD2 (5 bases). The germline V gene encodes CDR1 LNHDA and CDR2 SQIVND (reference sequence). V gave up 1 base and J gave up 2 bases, with 8 bases separating them. The CDR3 has 14 residues. The CDR3: CASSIGLAQETQYF. The CDR3 coding sequence is TGTGCCAGTAGTATAGGCCTAGCTCAAGAGACCCAGTACTTC.

DNA for the CDR3: TGTGCCAGTAGTATGAGGCCTTTCACGGGGGATCAGCCCCAGCATTTT. It translates to CASSMRPFTGDQPQHF. The V gene is TRBV19, the J gene TRBJ1-5; TRBD1 is a possible D gene (5 bases). The germline V and J ends were trimmed by 3 bases and 5 bases, with 17 bases remaining between them. CDR3 length: 16 amino acids. The germline V gene has CDR1 LNHDA and CDR2 SQIVND (reference sequence).

The chain employs TRBV5-6 and TRBJ2-5, with D perhaps TRBD2 (5 bases). V lost 4 bases, J lost 2 bases, and 15 bases lay in between. The germline CDR1 and CDR2 sequences are SGHDT and YYEEEE. CDR3 size: 15 residues. This CDR3 reads CASSPDSGWQETQYF. In DNA form, the CDR3 reads TGTGCCAGCAGCCCAGACTCGGGGTGGCAAGAGACCCAGTACTTC.

The V and J genes are TRBV4-1 and TRBJ1-4, with a possible D match to TRBD1 (6 bases). V shed 0 bases and J shed 7 bases, with 15 bases lying between them. This CDR3 spans 16 amino acids. Germline assignment: CDR1 MGHRA and CDR2 YSYEKL. The CDR3 nucleotides read TGCGCCAGCAGCCAAGAAAGCGGGGGGCCTGGTGAAAAACTGTTTTTT. Protein product: CASSQESGGPGEKLFF.

This rearrangement joins TRBV25-1 to TRBJ1-1; D not resolved. Between the trimmed V and J ends, which lost 6 bases and 5 bases, there was a span of 13 bases. The CDR3 covers 13 residues. In germline, CDR1 is MGHDK, CDR2 SYGVNS. The CDR3 DNA reads as TGTGCCAGCAGCCCCCTCGGGGTGACTGAAGCTTTCTTT. Translating gives CASSPLGVTEAFF.